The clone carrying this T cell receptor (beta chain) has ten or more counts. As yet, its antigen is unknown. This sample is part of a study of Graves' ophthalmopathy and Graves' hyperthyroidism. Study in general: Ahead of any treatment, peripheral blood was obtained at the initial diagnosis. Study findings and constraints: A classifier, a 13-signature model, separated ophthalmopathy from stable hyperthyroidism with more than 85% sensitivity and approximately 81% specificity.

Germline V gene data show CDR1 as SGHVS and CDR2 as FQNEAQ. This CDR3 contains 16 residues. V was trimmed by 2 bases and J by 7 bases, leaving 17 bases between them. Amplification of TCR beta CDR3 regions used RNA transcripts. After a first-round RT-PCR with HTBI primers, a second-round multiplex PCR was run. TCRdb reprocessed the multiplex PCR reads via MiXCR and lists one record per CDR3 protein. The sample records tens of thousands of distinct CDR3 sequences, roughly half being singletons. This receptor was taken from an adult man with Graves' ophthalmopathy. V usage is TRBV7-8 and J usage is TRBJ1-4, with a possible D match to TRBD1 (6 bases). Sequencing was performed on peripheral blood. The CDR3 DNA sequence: TGTGCCAGCAGCTTAACCCCAACCAGGGGTACTGAAAAACTGTTTTTT. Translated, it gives CASSLTPTRGTEKLFF.